The clone carrying this T cell receptor (beta chain) appeared a few times. This sample was included in a study of blood T cell repertoires in COVID-19. On the study more broadly: The United States, Italy and Spain were the sources of the acute and convalescent COVID-19 samples.

Source study methods: Scientists estimated how many nucleated cells there were by amplifying reference gene primers. Profiling relied on immunoSEQ multiplex PCR, and the TCRdb table lists in-frame clones only, not all of them. V and J calls and clone size are given by that table; D and trimming were obtained from the DNA. Here the sample spans roughly 150,000 clones, about 80% being singletons. Clinical histories supplied by participants themselves formed the basis of cohort assignment. Trimming cost V 1 base and J 7 bases, with 16 bases left between them. Germline V gene sequence: CDR1 MDHEN, CDR2 SYDVKM. CDR3 length: 16 amino acids.

The sequence came from a woman aged 70 to 79 in a cohort exposed to, infected with or recovered from COVID-19 (not recorded which). Sequencing was carried out using PBMCs or T cells enriched from blood (not recorded which). The chain recombines TRBV28 with TRBJ2-2; no definite D call. The CDR3 bases are TGTGCCAGCAGTTTATTTCCCTCTTCCCCGGGCGGGGAGCTGTTTTTT. This codes for CASSLFPSSPGGELFF.